Listed below are T cell receptor beta chains from one sample, sequenced in a study of blood T cell repertoires in COVID-19. Some clones are missing from TCRdb's copy, which holds only in-frame ones; the method was immunoSEQ multiplex PCR. Here the sample spans hundreds of thousands of clones, 85% to 90% being singletons. Sequencing was performed on peripheral blood. These receptors were collected from a human donor in a cohort sampled during active COVID-19. The conserved cysteine and the conserved F or W are not part of the CDR3 here. Fields, in order: D gene, J gene, V gene, CDR3 protein. D genes are given only for firm matches.

-,TRBJ1-2,TRBV30,ASYSQDYGYT
TRBD2,TRBJ2-3,TRBV29-1,SVLSGRGPTDTQY
-,TRBJ1-1,TRBV30,AWNGLYTEAF
-,TRBJ1-5,TRBV6-2/TRBV6-3,ASSYLGAGNQPQH
-,TRBJ1-6,TRBV3-1/TRBV3-2,ASSPQGQNSPLH
-,TRBJ1-4,TRBV11-1,ASSSDSRVNEKLF
TRBD1,TRBJ1-4,TRBV18,ATSSEPGGFTNEKLF
-,TRBJ1-1,TRBV7-2,ASSFSGNRANTEAF
TRBD1,TRBJ2-5,TRBV6-5,ATRGTGGKETQY
-,TRBJ2-2,TRBV28,ASTPRGKANTGELF
-,TRBJ2-1,TRBV6-6,ASSYGGRSYNEQF
-,TRBJ1-5,TRBV7-2,ASSLMSREVGQPQH
-,TRBJ2-2,TRBV2,ASSEVFSGELF
-,TRBJ1-5,TRBV2,ASRDAGNQPQH
-,TRBJ1-6,TRBV12-5,ASGLSSPYGPLH
TRBD1,TRBJ1-4,TRBV19,ATSDRGNEKLF
-,TRBJ2-1,TRBV10-3,AISLGGGLDEQF
-,TRBJ1-2,TRBV28,ASSLFRGYGYT
TRBD1,TRBJ1-6,TRBV5-1,ASAGQGRSSPLH
TRBD1,TRBJ1-3,TRBV18,ASSMIDRGSSSSGNTIY
TRBD1,TRBJ2-1,TRBV18,ASSPPRTGGNNEQF
TRBD2,TRBJ2-3,TRBV5-1,ASSLTARGAGGRSTDTQY
-,TRBJ1-1,TRBV10-3,AISESGVGGKAEAF
-,TRBJ2-2,TRBV7-9,ASSFDSPNTGELF
TRBD1,TRBJ1-4,TRBV18,ASSRDRGTTNEKLF
-,TRBJ2-6,TRBV7-2,ASSMEWTSGANVLT
-,TRBJ1-1,TRBV27,ASSRREGNTEAF
-,TRBJ2-7,TRBV18,ASSPVLGVEQY
-,TRBJ2-2,TRBV11-2,ASSLVLQSGELF